This record covers a single TCR beta chain. The antigen is not known. Germline loops: CDR1 MGHDK, CDR2 SYGVNS. The CDR3 consists of 13 residues. Trimming left V 3 bases short and J 3 bases short, with 6 bases between. The PCR was carried out with 60 Vbeta primers and 13 Jbeta primers. Under the authors' procedure: Counted up in a later analysis, unique TCR beta chains came to about 80 million, with 9.5 million to 13 million shared. Generated by immunoSEQ multiplex PCR, the TCRdb table keeps only in-frame clones and is missing some. V and J calls and clone size are copied from that table; D and trimming were computed from the DNA. The sample consists of approximately 180,000 clones, 84% of them appearing once. These data originate in a study of cytomegalovirus exposure and HLA in healthy donors. Study-wide results and limits: Reportedly, TCR beta sequences accurately predicted HLA-A and HLA-B alleles in most subjects.

The sequence derives from a girl aged 10 to 17 in good health and CMV-seropositive. Source material: PBMCs. This chain uses TRBV25-1 with TRBJ1-3, with D unclear. The CDR3 DNA reads TGTGCCAGCAGTGAGAGGGTTGGAAACACCATATATTTT. It translates to CASSERVGNTIYF.